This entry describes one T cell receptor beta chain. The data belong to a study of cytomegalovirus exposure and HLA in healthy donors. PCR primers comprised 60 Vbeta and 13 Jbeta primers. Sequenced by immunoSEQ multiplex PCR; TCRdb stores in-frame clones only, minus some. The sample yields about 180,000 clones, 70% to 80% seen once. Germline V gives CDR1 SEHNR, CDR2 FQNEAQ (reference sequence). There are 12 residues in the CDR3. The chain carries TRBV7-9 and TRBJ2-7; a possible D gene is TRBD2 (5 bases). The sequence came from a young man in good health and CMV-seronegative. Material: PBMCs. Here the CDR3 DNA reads TGTTCCCTTCCAGGAAGGTCGGGGGAGCAGTACTTC. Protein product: CSLPGRSGEQYF.